What follows are 2 T cell receptor beta chains derived from one specimen sequenced in a study of T-cell memory formation after mild COVID-19. Using its own MiXCR run on the 5' RACE reads, TCRdb lists one record per CDR3 protein. The sample has about 470,000 distinct CDR3 sequences, 15% to 20% seen once; the top ten hold 9% to 15%. Sequencing used PBMCs or a T cell subset sorted from them (not recorded which). The receptor source for this set is an adult woman who had mild COVID-19 (a few samples of this study predate the infection). Cell type and time point are not known.

The V and J genes are TRBV5-6 and TRBJ1-5; 9 positions agree with TRBD1. This CDR3 contains 14 residues. After removal of 2 bases from V and 5 bases from J, the junction contained 2 bases not matched to a gene. Germline V gene sequence: CDR1 SGHDT, CDR2 YYEEEE. The CDR3, as DNA: TGTGCCAGCAGCTTACAGGGGGCTTATCAGCCCCAGCATTTT. Residues: CASSLQGAYQPQHF.

The CDR3, as DNA: TGCGCCAGCAGCCGTTTTAAGGTGGTTCAAGAGACCCAGTACTTC. Translation: CASSRFKVVQETQYF. The chain is built from TRBV4-1 and TRBJ2-5; no clear D. Per germline, CDR1 MGHRA and CDR2 YSYEKL. V was shortened by 4 bases and J by 2 bases, with 14 bases between the two germline ends. The CDR3 is made up of 15 amino acids.